Presented here are 5 T cell receptor beta chains from one specimen sequenced in a study of cytomegalovirus exposure and HLA in healthy donors. 60 Vbeta and 13 Jbeta primers were used in PCR. Here immunoSEQ multiplex PCR was the method, and the copy in TCRdb shows in-frame clones only, minus some. The profile shows 170,000 or so clones, under 85% of them singletons. The material sequenced was PBMCs. These receptors came from a man aged 45 to 65 in good health and CMV-seronegative.

The chain is built from TRBV6-6 and TRBJ1-3; 8 bases line up with TRBD1. J was trimmed by 4 bases and V by 11 bases; bases with no gene match: 10. Looked up from germline, CDR1 is MNHNY and CDR2 is SVGAGI (reference sequence). The CDR3 loop spans 14 amino acids. The CDR3 region has the DNA TGTGCCGCCGCGAACAGGGGGACGGGAAACACCATATATTTT. It specifies CAAANRGTGNTIYF.

In this sample, this clone turned up a few times. This chain joins TRBV6-6 and TRBJ1-6, with 10 bases fitting TRBD1. This CDR3 has 14 residues. Trimming at V came to 2 bases and at J to 10 bases, leaving 2 bases not matched to a gene. Germline loops: CDR1 MNHNY, CDR2 SVGAGI (reference sequence). Written as DNA, the CDR3 is TGTGCCAGCAGTTACAGGACAGGGGGATCACCCCTCCACTTT. This codes for CASSYRTGGSPLHF.

The chain combines TRBV15 with TRBJ2-5; 11 bases line up with TRBD2. The J call may be incorrect, as the DNA end agrees better with TRBJ2-7. Germline values: CDR1 LNHNV, CDR2 YYDKDF (reference sequence). This CDR3 has 15 residues. CDR3 in amino acids: CATGRGTSGTYEQYF. For the CDR3, the DNA is TGTGCCACGGGAAGAGGGACTAGCGGTACCTACGAGCAGTACTTC.

This clone was counted a few times. The rearrangement uses TRBV12-5 and TRBJ2-5; TRBD1 matches at 9 bases. V gave up 2 bases and J gave up 2 bases; unmatched junction bases: 3. Per germline, CDR1 LGHNT and CDR2 FRNRAP. The CDR3 has 15 amino acids. Written as DNA, the CDR3 is TGTGCTAGTGGTTTGCACAGGGGGCGTCAAGAGACCCAGTACTTC. Its translation is CASGLHRGRQETQYF.

The CDR3: CASYQGSEQFF. The CDR3 DNA reads TGTGCCAGCTATCAGGGGAGTGAGCAGTTCTTC. The chain carries TRBV28 and TRBJ2-1; D is possibly TRBD1 (6 bases). This CDR3 has 11 residues. Germline assignment: CDR1 MDHEN and CDR2 SYDVKM. V gave up 8 bases and J gave up 9 bases, with 11 bases separating them.